The 3 T cell receptor beta chains reported below all come from one sample, sequenced in a study of blood T cell repertoires in COVID-19. The assay was immunoSEQ multiplex PCR, and TCRdb's table has in-frame clones only and misses some. The table has tens of thousands of clones, roughly 80% seen once; the top ten hold approximately 51%. The sample consisted of peripheral blood. The receptors shown here come from a human donor in a cohort sampled during active COVID-19.

The chain combines TRBV7-6 with TRBJ2-7; 7 bases match TRBD2. The CDR3 consists of 16 residues. Per the germline V gene, CDR1 is SGHVS and CDR2 is FNYEAQ. V lost 1 base, J lost 0 bases, and 6 bases stayed unmatched. CDR3: CASSLDGGEGSYEQYF. CDR3 DNA: TGTGCCAGCAGCTTAGATGGGGGGGAGGGCTCCTACGAGCAGTACTTC.

The rearrangement links TRBV28 to TRBJ1-3; a weak D match, TRBD1 (5 bases). From germline, CDR1 is MDHEN and CDR2 SYDVKM. V lost 5 bases and J 4 bases, leaving 15 bases between the germline ends. This CDR3 has 15 amino acids. Here the CDR3 reads CASSVGQVLGNTIYF. The CDR3 nucleotides read TGTGCCAGCAGTGTCGGACAAGTCCTAGGAAACACCATATATTTT.

The J gene is TRBJ2-2, the V gene TRBV5-8; no clear D. The CDR3 sequence is 17 residues long. The V gene's germline CDR1 is SGHTS and CDR2 YDEGEE. V was shortened by 2 bases and J by 0 bases, with 14 bases between the two germline ends. The CDR3 loop is CASSFLMAVTNTGELFF. CDR3 nucleotide sequence: TGTGCCAGCAGCTTTTTGATGGCAGTCACGAACACCGGGGAGCTGTTTTTT.